This passage covers 32 T cell receptor beta chains from one sample sequenced in a study of blood T cells in healthy people across ages. A second PCR, run for about 7 to 11 cycles, used a sample-barcoded 5' primer plus a J-beta primer mix. TCRdb independently ran MiXCR on the 5' RACE reads; one entry per CDR3 protein. The sample includes 1.5 million to 2 million distinct CDR3 sequences, about 49% seen only once; the top ten take over 2%. What was sequenced was blood. These receptors all stem from a woman between 35 and 50 years old in good health.

The chain joins TRBV7-3 to TRBJ1-2; 11 bases are a match to TRBD1. The V gene's germline CDR1 is SGHTA and CDR2 FQGTGA. With V trimmed by 2 bases and J by 4 bases, 6 bases remained unmatched. The CDR3 has 16 residues. CDR3 protein: CASSLSGTGGLYGYTF. The DNA for the CDR3 is TGTGCCAGCAGCTTATCAGGGACAGGGGGACTCTATGGCTACACCTTC.

A word on this clonotype: The germline gene is not matched at one end of the junction; a read error may be the cause. The chain combines TRBV4-3 with TRBJ2-5; tentatively, D is TRBD1 (5 bases). CDR3 length: 14 amino acids. CDR1 LGHNA and CDR2 YSLEER come from the germline V gene. DNA of the CDR3: TGCACCAGCAGCCAAGGGGTAGGGGCAGAGACCCAGTACTTC. This translates into CTSSQGVGAETQYF.

This clonotype was counted between two and nine times. The V gene is TRBV7-2, the J gene TRBJ1-2; D might be TRBD1 (5 bases). Per germline, CDR1 SGHTA and CDR2 FQGNSA. Trimming removed 5 bases from V and 4 bases from J, with 11 bases in between. The CDR3 sequence is 13 residues long. In DNA, the CDR3 is TGTGCCAGCAGCGTAGAACAGGCCTATGGCTACACCTTC. This translates into CASSVEQAYGYTF.

The chain recombines TRBV12-3 or TRBV12-4 with TRBJ2-1; TRBD2 matches 10 bases. The CDR3 is 18 residues long. V shed 0 bases, J shed 2 bases, and the junction held 7 bases outside the gene matches. The CDR3 sequence is CASSLAVLAGVPYNEQFF. The CDR3 region has the DNA TGTGCCAGCAGTTTAGCGGTTCTAGCGGGGGTTCCCTACAATGAGCAGTTCTTC.

This clonotype was found a few times. J is TRBJ2-1 and V is TRBV3-1; 8 positions match TRBD2. Trimming removed 0 bases from V and 3 bases from J; junction bases left unmatched: 13. The CDR3 length is 19 residues. CDR1 and CDR2 (germline): LGHDT, YNNKEL (reference sequence). CDR3 in DNA: TGTGCCAGCAGCCAAGATTATCGTCCCCGGGGGGGAAGCTACAATGAGCAGTTCTTC. Translating gives CASSQDYRPRGGSYNEQFF.

The chain joins TRBV7-9 to TRBJ2-3, with a tentative D call TRBD2 (6 bases). The V gene's germline CDR1 is SEHNR and CDR2 FQNEAQ (reference sequence). With 5 bases removed from V and 4 bases from J, the gap between germline ends came to 13 bases. The CDR3 is 14 residues long. Written as DNA, the CDR3 is TGTGCCAGCAGCGGGCGGGGAGATGCAGATACGCAGTATTTT. This sequence encodes CASSGRGDADTQYF.

V usage is TRBV28 and J usage is TRBJ2-6; D perhaps matches TRBD2 (6 bases). Trimming took off 8 bases at V and 0 bases at J, with 11 bases between the two ends. The CDR3 is made up of 15 amino acids. Germline CDR1 is MDHEN and CDR2 is SYDVKM. The CDR3 loop is CASQGGGSGANVLTF. CDR3 coding DNA: TGTGCCAGCCAGGGAGGAGGCTCTGGGGCCAACGTCCTGACTTTC.

The chain recombines TRBV20-1 with TRBJ1-1; D gene uncertain. CDR1 and CDR2 (germline): DFQATT, SNEGSKA (reference sequence). The V gene lost 5 bases and the J gene lost 10 bases, with 17 bases spanning the gap. The CDR3 loop spans 12 amino acids. This chain's CDR3 is CSAANPSPGAFF. CDR3 DNA: TGCAGTGCTGCCAACCCTAGTCCGGGAGCTTTCTTT.

Only a few counts were recorded for this clonotype. The rearrangement links TRBV29-1 to TRBJ1-5, with 8 bases aligning to TRBD1. CDR1 is SQVTM, CDR2 ANQGSEA, per germline. The J segment lost 4 bases and the V segment lost 7 bases, leaving 12 bases of the junction unmatched. The CDR3 loop spans 15 amino acids. The CDR3 region has the DNA TGCAGCGCCTTGACAGGGGTAGGCACTAATCAGCCCCAGCATTTT. Protein sequence: CSALTGVGTNQPQHF.

The chain employs TRBV11-2 and TRBJ2-3; D remains ambiguous. This CDR3 region has 16 residues. V was cut by 0 bases and J by 2 bases, with 12 bases left in between. The germline V gene encodes CDR1 SGHAT and CDR2 FQNNGV. This CDR3 reads CASSLEGSRITDTQYF. CDR3 nucleotide sequence: TGTGCCAGCAGCTTAGAAGGGTCGAGGATCACAGATACGCAGTATTTT.

This clonotype was seen more than once but under ten times. The genes are TRBV13 and TRBJ1-5, with a weak D call TRBD1 (6 bases). Looked up from germline, CDR1 is PRHDT and CDR2 is FYEKMQ (reference sequence). This CDR3 has 14 amino acids. Trimming shortened V by 5 bases and J by 4 bases, and 12 bases separated the two germline ends. The CDR3 loop reads CASSVQGMNQPQHF. In DNA form, the CDR3 reads TGTGCCAGCAGCGTACAGGGTATGAATCAGCCCCAGCATTTT.

The rearrangement joins TRBV11-2 to TRBJ1-6, with no clear D. CDR3 size: 15 residues. Trimming took off 1 base at V and 7 bases at J, with 11 bases between the two ends. The germline V gene has CDR1 SGHAT and CDR2 FQNNGV. The CDR3 loop is CASSLADGPNSPLHF. CDR3 coding DNA: TGTGCCAGCAGCTTAGCGGATGGACCCAATTCACCCCTCCACTTT.

Of note for this clonotype: An end of the junction does not agree with germline; a read error may underlie this. CDR3 region: CATGAGGQTGTQYF. In nucleotides, the CDR3 is TGCGCTACAGGGGCAGGGGGACAAACAGGTACGCAGTATTTT. The rearrangement links TRBV5-1 to TRBJ2-3, with 7 nucleotides matching TRBD1. Germline V gives CDR1 SGHRS, CDR2 YFSETQ. CDR3 length equals 14 residues.

In this sample, this clonotype turned up once. The chain combines TRBV4-2 with TRBJ1-6; weak D call: TRBD1 (6 bases). The CDR3 has 13 residues. V was trimmed by 4 bases and J by 10 bases, leaving 11 bases between them. CDR1 and CDR2 (germline): LGHNA, YNFKEQ. This chain's CDR3 is CASSPGVWSPLHF. CDR3 nucleotide sequence: TGTGCCAGCAGCCCAGGGGTTTGGTCACCCCTCCACTTT.

This clonotype came up a few times. The V call is TRBV13, the J call TRBJ1-2, with D unresolved. CDR3 length: 12 amino acids. V lost 8 bases and J lost 3, with 10 bases in between. The V gene's germline CDR1 is PRHDT and CDR2 FYEKMQ (reference sequence). The CDR3: CASGEVHYGYTF. The CDR3 nucleotides are TGTGCCAGCGGAGAGGTCCACTATGGCTACACCTTC.

There are a few counts of this clonotype. The chain combines TRBV7-2 with TRBJ1-2, with D unclear. This CDR3 contains 14 residues. CDR1 SGHTA and CDR2 FQGNSA come from the germline V gene. V lost 1 base and J lost 3, with 9 bases in between. CDR3 in DNA: TGTGCCAGCAGCTTAGGCAACAGTGACTATGGCTACACCTTC. Protein product: CASSLGNSDYGYTF.

The genes are TRBV20-1 and TRBJ2-5, with D maybe TRBD1 (6 bases). CDR1 is DFQATT, CDR2 SNEGSKA, per germline (reference sequence). Between the trimmed V and J ends, which lost 2 bases and 2 bases, there was a span of 15 bases. The CDR3 is made up of 15 amino acids. CDR3 in amino acids: CSARKGQKQQETQYF. The CDR3 nucleotides read TGCAGTGCTAGAAAAGGACAGAAACAACAAGAGACCCAGTACTTC.

The rearrangement uses TRBV27 and TRBJ1-5; D possibly corresponds to TRBD1 (6 bases). The CDR3 consists of 14 residues. Trimming pared 11 bases from V and 1 base from J, leaving 15 bases between. Germline lookup yields CDR1 MNHEY and CDR2 SMNVEV (reference sequence). The CDR3 DNA follows: TGTGCCGGTTTGTGGGGGGCGAGCAATCAGCCCCAGCATTTT. Its translation: CAGLWGASNQPQHF.

The V gene is TRBV11-2, the J gene TRBJ1-2, with a tentative D call TRBD1 (5 bases). The CDR3 runs 16 residues. Between the trimmed V and J ends, which lost 5 bases and 7 bases, there was a span of 23 bases. Germline loops: CDR1 SGHAT, CDR2 FQNNGV. DNA of the CDR3: TGTGCCAGCAGCCCGAGAAAAGACAGAAGAGGTCGTGGCTACACCTTC. This codes for CASSPRKDRRGRGYTF. The whole variable domain, remainder taken from reference TRBV11-2 and TRBJ1-2, is EAGVAQSPRYKIIEKRQSVAFWCNPISGHATLYWYQQILGQGPKLLIQFQNNGVVDDSQLPKDRFSAERLKGVDSTLKIQPAKLEDSAVYLCASSPRKDRRGRGYTFGSGTRLTVV.

This chain joins TRBV6-2 or TRBV6-3 and TRBJ1-2; 9 bases are a match to TRBD1. V gave up 7 bases and J gave up 4 bases; unmatched junction bases: 10. Per the germline V gene, CDR1 is MNHEY and CDR2 is SVGEGT. The CDR3 has 15 amino acids. This chain's CDR3 is CASIPGQGRSYGYTF. The CDR3 region has the DNA TGTGCCAGCATTCCGGGACAGGGACGGTCCTATGGCTACACCTTC.

CDR3 sequence reads: CASSQDTGTASNYGYTF. CDR3 nucleotide sequence: TGTGCCAGCAGCCAAGATACGGGGACAGCATCTAACTATGGCTACACCTTC. The rearrangement uses TRBV4-2 and TRBJ1-2; 7 bases agree with TRBD1. V shed 0 bases and J 0 bases; nucleotides not matched to a gene: 7. Germline V gene data show CDR1 as LGHNA and CDR2 as YNFKEQ. This CDR3 has 17 residues.

In this sample, this clonotype turned up a few times. This rearrangement joins TRBV7-2 to TRBJ1-4; possible D gene TRBD1, 6 bases. This CDR3 comprises 15 residues. Germline CDR1 is SGHTA and CDR2 is FQGNSA. Trimming stripped 1 base from V and 5 bases from J, with 11 bases between. CDR3 in amino acids: CASSLDGGGNEKLFF. Written as DNA, the CDR3 is TGTGCCAGCAGCTTAGATGGGGGCGGGAATGAAAAACTGTTTTTT.

The chain has TRBV4-3 and TRBJ2-7, with D perhaps matching TRBD2 (6 bases). This CDR3 is built from 15 residues. Germline lookup yields CDR1 LGHNA and CDR2 YSLEER. Between the trimmed V and J ends, which lost 1 base and 4 bases, there was a span of 14 bases. The CDR3 sequence is CASSQVSGGGYEQYF. The CDR3 DNA reads as TGCGCCAGCAGCCAAGTGTCCGGGGGAGGATACGAGCAGTACTTC.

The V gene is TRBV15, the J gene TRBJ2-7; D gene unclear. Germline values: CDR1 LNHNV, CDR2 YYDKDF (reference sequence). The CDR3 is 16 residues long. Trimming removed 5 bases at V and 3 bases at J, with 20 bases between. DNA for the CDR3: TGTGCCACCAGCTTACCAGGAAGTCGTGAGATCTACGAGCAGTACTTC. Residues: CATSLPGSREIYEQYF.

The chain links TRBV27 to TRBJ2-5, with TRBD2 as a possible D gene (6 bases). The CDR3 is 14 amino acids. From germline, CDR1 is MNHEY and CDR2 SMNVEV (reference sequence). V was trimmed by 5 bases and J by 2 bases, leaving 12 bases between them. The CDR3 nucleotides are TGTGCCAGCAGTAGGACTAACCTTCAAGAGACCCAGTACTTC. This translates into CASSRTNLQETQYF.

This chain links TRBV2 with TRBJ2-4; D possibly corresponds to TRBD1 (6 bases). Looked up from germline, CDR1 is SNHLY and CDR2 is FYNNEI. The CDR3 spans 16 residues. V lost 3 bases and J lost 6, with 18 bases in between. DNA for the CDR3: TGTGCCAGCAGTGATGGGGACACTGATCCCCGAAACATTCAGTACTTC. Encoded protein: CASSDGDTDPRNIQYF.

This clonotype was detected a few times. A much larger clone differs by one base, so this may be a read error. The rearrangement links TRBV9 to TRBJ2-1; TRBD2 might be the D (6 bases). The CDR3 is 15 residues long. Germline values: CDR1 SGDLS, CDR2 YYNGEE. In DNA form, the CDR3 reads TGTGCCGGCAGCGTAGCCGGAGGGGTAAACAATGAGCAGTTCTTC. It encodes CAGSVAGGVNNEQFF.

This clonotype was found a few times. V and J are TRBV6-1 and TRBJ2-7, with TRBD2 matching 11 bases. There are 15 residues in the CDR3. Per germline, CDR1 MNHNS and CDR2 SASEGT. V trimming: 6 bases; J trimming: 3 bases; junction bases outside the gene matches: 7. CDR3 DNA: TGTGCCAGCAGAGATCGACTAGCGGGGAGCTACGAGCAGTACTTC. Encoded protein: CASRDRLAGSYEQYF.

This clonotype has more than one count but fewer than ten. The rearrangement uses TRBV5-1 and TRBJ1-1; D is ambiguous. This CDR3 has 13 amino acids. Trimming took 3 bases from V and 1 from J, leaving 7 bases between them. The germline V gene has CDR1 SGHRS and CDR2 YFSETQ. The CDR3: CASSYTENTEAFF. In nucleotides, the CDR3 is TGCGCCAGCAGCTACACAGAGAACACTGAAGCTTTCTTT.

A word on this clonotype: A much more abundant neighbour one base away suggests this may be a read error. The rearrangement uses TRBV12-3 or TRBV12-4 and TRBJ2-1; D is undetermined. CDR3 length: 13 residues. CDR3: CANSTGRLEWQFF. The CDR3 region has the DNA TGTGCCAACAGTACGGGCAGACTTGAGTGGCAGTTCTTC.

The J gene is TRBJ2-7, the V gene TRBV13; possibly TRBD1 or TRBD2 for D (5 bases each). CDR3 length: 13 residues. CDR1 is PRHDT, CDR2 FYEKMQ, per germline (reference sequence). V lost 5 bases, J lost 7 bases, and 15 bases lay in between. Here the CDR3 reads CASSGTGLGEQYF. The CDR3 bases are TGTGCCAGCAGCGGGACGGGGTTGGGGGAGCAGTACTTC.

This clonotype has just a few counts. This sequence joins TRBV5-1 and TRBJ2-3; D unclear. V dropped 1 base and J dropped 6 bases, with 9 bases sitting between them. The CDR3 extends over 13 amino acids. Per germline, CDR1 SGHRS and CDR2 YFSETQ. Here the CDR3 reads CASSLFKVDTQYF. In nucleotides, the CDR3 is TGCGCCAGCAGCTTGTTCAAGGTGGATACGCAGTATTTT.